The clone carrying this T cell receptor beta chain was detected only a few times. This sample was included in a study of T-cell reconstitution after alpha-beta-depleted transplantation in children. TCRbeta library preparation incorporated unique molecular identifiers. TCRdb itself ran the PCR reads through MiXCR, one entry per CDR3 protein. The profile shows hundreds of thousands of distinct CDR3 sequences, under 15% of them singletons. Germline CDR1 reads LGHNA; CDR2 reads YSLEER. The V and J ends lost 0 bases and 5 bases, in that order; junction bases with no gene match: 10. The CDR3 is 18 residues long.

V usage is TRBV4-3 and J usage is TRBJ2-5, with TRBD2 matching 12 bases. The TCR sequence derives from a male patient younger than 18 who had a stem cell transplant for acute myeloid leukemia, so the T cells may come from the graft donor. Here the sequenced sample was PBMCs, mostly from graft donor cells, taken 360 days after TCRalphabeta/CD19-depleted stem cell transplant. The CDR3 DNA follows: TGCGCCAGCAGCCAAGATCTAAGGCTAGCGGGAGGGGCGGAGACCCAGTACTTC. This translates into CASSQDLRLAGGAETQYF.